A single sample is the source of the 15 T cell receptor beta chains below, sequenced in a study of T cells after yellow fever vaccination. One entry per CDR3 protein results from TCRdb running MiXCR on the 5' RACE reads. The table has 350,000 or so distinct CDR3 sequences, roughly 8% seen once. Sequenced here: PBMCs, sampled around 45 days after the first yellow fever vaccination. The receptors derive from a man aged 18 to 30 who received the YFV17D yellow fever vaccine.

The gene calls are TRBV5-1 and TRBJ2-1; TRBD2 matches at 13 bases. The CDR3 consists of 13 residues. With 7 bases clipped from V and 7 bases from J, the junction kept 2 bases outside the gene matches. Germline V gene sequence: CDR1 SGHRS, CDR2 YFSETQ. The CDR3, as DNA: TGCGCCAGCGGGGGACTAGCGGGGAATGAGCAGTTCTTC. Its translation is CASGGLAGNEQFF.

Only a few counts were recorded for this clonotype. The chain carries TRBV20-1 and TRBJ2-3; possible D gene TRBD2, 6 bases. Germline V gene sequence: CDR1 DFQATT, CDR2 SNEGSKA (reference sequence). V shed 6 bases and J shed 6 bases, with 13 bases lying between them. CDR3 size: 12 residues. This CDR3 reads CSARLGLDTQYF. The CDR3 bases are TGCAGTGCGAGACTAGGGTTGGATACGCAGTATTTT.

The CDR3 spells CSARDFAGAEDTEAFF. Written as DNA, the CDR3 is TGCAGTGCTAGAGATTTTGCGGGGGCTGAGGACACTGAAGCTTTCTTT. The chain combines TRBV20-1 with TRBJ1-1; tentatively, D is TRBD1 (6 bases). Trimming removed 0 bases from V and 3 bases from J, with 17 bases in between. The CDR3 runs 16 residues. Germline CDR1 reads DFQATT; CDR2 reads SNEGSKA (reference sequence).

This clonotype was detected a few times. The J gene is TRBJ1-1, the V gene TRBV6-5, with TRBD1 matching over 8 bases. The length of the CDR3 is 15 residues. V shed 2 bases, J shed 3 bases, and the junction held 5 bases outside the gene matches. Germline V CDR1 and CDR2: MNHEY, SVGAGI. The CDR3 loop reads CASSYARTGHTEAFF. The CDR3 region has the DNA TGTGCCAGCAGTTACGCCCGGACAGGGCACACTGAAGCTTTCTTT.

This clonotype was detected only a few times. CDR3 sequence (DNA): TGTGCCAGCAGTTACGGGGGGCCCGGCACAGATACGCAGTATTTT. Its protein product is CASSYGGPGTDTQYF. The chain recombines TRBV7-2 with TRBJ2-3; TRBD2 is a possible D gene (7 bases). V dropped 6 bases and J dropped 1 base, with 14 bases sitting between them. The V gene's germline CDR1 is SGHTA and CDR2 FQGNSA. This CDR3 spans 15 amino acids.

This chain joins TRBV9 and TRBJ1-5, with D tentatively TRBD1 (6 bases). The V end was cut by 1 base, the J end by 2 bases, with 10 bases between. Germline lookup yields CDR1 SGDLS and CDR2 YYNGEE. This CDR3 is built from 15 residues. The CDR3 sequence: CASSVTGSRNQPQHF. The CDR3, as DNA: TGTGCCAGCAGCGTAACAGGGAGCCGCAATCAGCCCCAGCATTTT.

The rearrangement uses TRBV5-1 and TRBJ1-4; 9 bases map to TRBD1. Trimming removed 2 bases from V and 5 bases from J; junction bases left unmatched: 7. The CDR3 has 16 amino acids. CDR1 and CDR2 from the germline V gene are SGHRS and YFSETQ. The CDR3 protein is CASSFSTGTGNEKLFF. The CDR3 DNA sequence: TGCGCCAGCAGCTTCTCGACCGGGACAGGGAATGAAAAACTGTTTTTT.

This chain uses TRBV5-6 with TRBJ2-1; D may be TRBD1 (5 bases). The V gene's germline CDR1 is SGHDT and CDR2 YYEEEE. Trimming pared 0 bases from V and 8 bases from J, leaving 12 bases between. CDR3 length: 14 amino acids. The CDR3 DNA follows: TGTGCCAGCAGCTTGGAGGGGAACAGGTATGAGCAGTTCTTC. Its translation is CASSLEGNRYEQFF.

This clonotype was detected only a few times. This chain joins TRBV7-8 and TRBJ2-2; 9 bases map to TRBD2. CDR1 SGHVS and CDR2 FQNEAQ come from the germline V gene. The CDR3 loop spans 19 amino acids. J was trimmed by 6 bases and V by 0 bases; bases with no gene match: 14. CDR3 loop: CASSLAMAGGPVGSGELFF. The CDR3 nucleotides read TGTGCCAGCAGCTTAGCGATGGCGGGGGGGCCTGTTGGGTCCGGGGAGCTGTTTTTT.

The V gene is TRBV4-3, the J gene TRBJ2-1; no clear D gene. V gave up 0 bases and J gave up 2 bases, with 8 bases separating them. Germline CDR1 reads LGHNA; CDR2 reads YSLEER. The length of the CDR3 is 15 residues. Here the CDR3 reads CASSQESGPYNEQFF. CDR3 nucleotides: TGCGCCAGCAGCCAAGAATCAGGCCCCTACAATGAGCAGTTCTTC.

The V gene is TRBV18, the J gene TRBJ1-5; TRBD1 might be the D (5 bases). The CDR3 sequence is 18 residues long. CDR1 and CDR2 from the germline V gene are KGHSH and LQKENI. The V end was cut by 4 bases, the J end by 3 bases, with 22 bases between. The CDR3 DNA reads TGTGCCAGCTCACTTTCACAGGAGGGGCGGGGTAACAATCAGCCCCAGCATTTT. Its protein product is CASSLSQEGRGNNQPQHF.

V usage is TRBV25-1 and J usage is TRBJ2-7; 8 bases agree with TRBD1. Germline V lookup: CDR1 MGHDK, CDR2 SYGVNS. Trimming took 3 bases from V and 0 from J; bases not matched to a gene: 7. This CDR3 is 16 amino acids long. The DNA for the CDR3 is TGTGCCAGCAGTGACCCGACAGGGGCTTTCTCCTACGAGCAGTACTTC. As protein: CASSDPTGAFSYEQYF.

The chain employs TRBV9 and TRBJ1-1; tentatively, D is TRBD1 (6 bases). This CDR3 is 14 amino acids long. V gave up 1 base and J gave up 4 bases, with 11 bases separating them. Germline CDR1 and CDR2: SGDLS and YYNGEE. DNA of the CDR3: TGTGCCAGCAGCGTAAGGACAGAACCCACTGAAGCTTTCTTT. Amino acids: CASSVRTEPTEAFF.

The chain employs TRBV27 and TRBJ2-7; D possibly corresponds to TRBD2 (5 bases). This CDR3 is 14 amino acids long. V was shortened by 4 bases and J by 0 bases, with 10 bases between the two germline ends. The germline V gene encodes CDR1 MNHEY and CDR2 SMNVEV (reference sequence). The CDR3: CASSWTGGSYEQYV. The DNA of the CDR3 is TGTGCCAGCAGTTGGACTGGCGGCTCCTACGAGCAGTACGTC.

This clonotype was detected only a few times. The genes are TRBV20-1 and TRBJ1-5; D possibly corresponds to TRBD1 (6 bases). The CDR3 contains 13 residues. The germline gives CDR1 DFQATT, CDR2 SNEGSKA (reference sequence). The CDR3 region is CRASRQAHQPQHF. CDR3 nucleotides: TGCAGAGCTTCCCGACAGGCCCATCAGCCCCAGCATTTT.